The clone carrying this T cell receptor (beta chain) was seen a few times. This sample was included in a study of T cell repertoires in cytomegalovirus infection. V shed 0 bases and J shed 1 base, with 13 bases lying between them. This CDR3 region has 16 residues. CDR1 and CDR2 (germline): LGHNT, FRNRAP. TCRdb re-called the reads through MiXCR, storing one row per CDR3 protein. The repertoire consists of 400,000 or so distinct CDR3 sequences, with over 15% occurring once and the leading ten covering under 9%. The sample comprised PBMCs. The rearrangement uses TRBV12-5 and TRBJ2-7; D perhaps matches TRBD2 (6 bases). The receptor comes from a human donor in good health (CMV status not recorded). Some clones in this sample may be carry-over from other donors' samples. CDR3 protein: CASGLVGRERSYEQYF. Here the CDR3 DNA reads TGTGCTAGTGGTTTGGTAGGACGGGAGCGGTCCTACGAGCAGTACTTC.